The source of this TCR beta chain is a study of blood T cell repertoires in COVID-19. Background on the study: From T cells, B-cell-depleted T cells, or PBMCs came the material, which was cDNA or gDNA.

The V gene end was trimmed by 3 bases and the J gene end by 1 base; junction bases not matched to a gene: 4. Germline V gene data show CDR1 as LGHNA and CDR2 as YNFKEQ. This CDR3 region has 16 residues. The method was immunoSEQ multiplex PCR; TCRdb's version includes in-frame clones alone and lacks a portion of them. The sample carries under 350,000 clones, 65% to 90% recorded once. This clone was observed a handful of times. The chain combines TRBV4-2 with TRBJ2-3, with 10 nucleotides matching TRBD2. This sequence originates from a human donor in a cohort sampled during active COVID-19. The sequencing input was peripheral blood. CDR3 in DNA: TGTGCCAGCAGCCAGCCCGGGACTAGCGGCACAGATACGCAGTATTTT. This sequence encodes CASSQPGTSGTDTQYF.